This T cell receptor (beta chain) was identified during a study of T cell responses to AZD1222 COVID-19 vaccine. Whole-study findings and limits: Possibly, clonal diversity was underestimated; donors were largely white British and included more females.

With regard to this clone: What it binds is unknown.

Measured with immunoSEQ multiplex PCR; TCRdb has only the in-frame clones, and not every one. The sample contains some 130,000 clones, around four fifths of which appear only once. Germline CDR1 and CDR2: LGHNA and YNFKEQ. The CDR3 spans 11 residues. Between the trimmed V and J ends, which lost 0 bases and 11 bases, there was a span of 7 bases. The sequence came from an adult in good health. The material sequenced was peripheral blood, taken on day 0 of AZD1222 vaccination. The chain employs TRBV4-2 and TRBJ1-2; no definite D call. CDR3 sequence: CASSQDAVYTF. The CDR3 DNA sequence: TGTGCCAGCAGCCAAGATGCGGTGTACACCTTC.